Shown below are 14 T cell receptor beta chains from a single sample sequenced in a study of siplizumab effects on memory and regulatory T cells. Assay used: immunoSEQ multiplex PCR; TCRdb lists only in-frame clones, some missing. The table shows some 100,000 clones, with about 91% occurring only once. Material for sequencing was Tregs sorted from blood. The receptors originated from a human donor in good health.

This clone was seen only a few times. The V gene is TRBV5-4, the J gene TRBJ2-2; D is unclear. With 3 bases removed from V and 0 bases from J, the gap between germline ends came to 12 bases. Germline loops: CDR1 SGHNT, CDR2 YYREEE (reference sequence). The CDR3 covers 16 residues. CDR3 in DNA: TGTGCCAGCAGCTCCCAGAGGTCCGCGAACACCGGGGAGCTGTTTTTT. It is translated as CASSSQRSANTGELFF. The full variable domain, completed using reference TRBV5-4 and TRBJ2-2, is ETGVTQSPTHLIKTRGQQVTLRCSSQSGHNTVSWYQQALGQGPQFIFQYYREEENGRGNFPPRFSGLQFPNYSSELNVNALELDDSALYLCASSSQRSANTGELFFGEGSRLTVL.

The genes are TRBV7-6 and TRBJ2-5; TRBD2 matches at 13 bases. J lost 2 bases, V lost 5 bases, and 2 bases had no gene match. Looked up from germline, CDR1 is SGHVS and CDR2 is FNYEAQ. This CDR3 region has 15 residues. CDR3 DNA sequence: TGTGCCAGCAGCAAGACTAGCGGGAGGCAAGAGACCCAGTACTTC. This gives the protein CASSKTSGRQETQYF.

The CDR3 protein is CASSLDEAVLSEKLFF. The DNA of the CDR3 is TGTGCCAGCAGCTTGGATGAGGCGGTATTGAGTGAAAAACTGTTTTTT. This rearrangement joins TRBV5-5 to TRBJ1-4; D call uncertain. The CDR3 spans 16 residues. Trimming took 0 bases from V and 7 from J, leaving 16 bases between them. Germline CDR1 reads SGHKS; CDR2 reads YYEKEE (reference sequence).

This chain links TRBV11-3 with TRBJ2-3; D is possibly TRBD1 (6 bases). CDR1 is SGHNT and CDR2 is YENEEA in the germline V gene. The V end was cut by 3 bases, the J end by 9 bases, with 13 bases between. This CDR3 spans 13 amino acids. The CDR3: CASSFAEGETQYF. CDR3 nucleotides: TGTGCCAGCAGCTTTGCCGAGGGGGAAACGCAGTATTTT. Full variable domain (remainder filled in from reference TRBV11-3 and TRBJ2-3): EAGVVQSPRYKIIEKKQPVAFWCNPISGHNTLYWYLQNLGQGPELLIRYENEEAVDDSQLPKDRFSAERLKGVDSTLKIQPAELGDSAVYLCASSFAEGETQYFGPGTRLTVL.

The rearrangement links TRBV6-1 to TRBJ2-1; D remains ambiguous. Germline values: CDR1 MNHNS, CDR2 SASEGT. Between the trimmed V and J ends, which lost 4 bases and 0 bases, there was a span of 7 bases. The CDR3 is 14 residues long. CDR3 nucleotide sequence: TGTGCCAGCAGTGCGCGGACCTCCTACAATGAGCAGTTCTTC. Translation: CASSARTSYNEQFF.

The genes are TRBV11-2 and TRBJ2-1, with 12 bases lining up with TRBD2. The germline V gene has CDR1 SGHAT and CDR2 FQNNGV. Unmatched junction bases numbered 2, after V lost 0 bases and J lost 8 bases. The length of the CDR3 is 15 residues. CDR3 coding DNA: TGTGCCAGCAGCTTAGATACTAGCGGGAGGTATGAGCAGTTCTTC. It codes for CASSLDTSGRYEQFF.

This chain joins TRBV5-6 and TRBJ2-5, with D possibly matching TRBD2 (5 bases). This CDR3 has 18 amino acids. V shed 2 bases and J shed 5 bases, with 25 bases lying between them. From germline, CDR1 is SGHDT and CDR2 YYEEEE. CDR3 DNA: TGTGCCAGCAGCTTAAAACTAGATCCGAATTCAAGACGGGAGACCCAGTACTTC. Translating it yields CASSLKLDPNSRRETQYF.

This chain links TRBV9 with TRBJ2-1; D not certain. This CDR3 spans 19 amino acids. The V gene's germline CDR1 is SGDLS and CDR2 YYNGEE. Deletions cut 4 bases from V and 8 bases from J, with 31 bases between. For the CDR3, the DNA is TGTGCCAGCAGCCCCCCGTCCTGGCGAGGTCGTCTCGCTCGGGATGAGCAGTTCTTC. Translated, it gives CASSPPSWRGRLARDEQFF.

The chain recombines TRBV7-3 with TRBJ2-7; D is uncertain. Trimming removed 2 bases at V and 3 bases at J, with 11 bases between. The CDR3 length is 14 residues. Germline lookup yields CDR1 SGHTA and CDR2 FQGTGA. The CDR3 bases are TGTGCCAGCAGCTTATCAAGTGGAGACTACGAGCAGTACTTC. Amino acid sequence: CASSLSSGDYEQYF.

V usage is TRBV7-2 and J usage is TRBJ1-2; D call uncertain. CDR1 and CDR2 from the germline V gene are SGHTA and FQGNSA. This CDR3 comprises 13 residues. Trimming stripped 4 bases from V and 8 bases from J, with 14 bases between. In DNA form, the CDR3 reads TGTGCCAGCAGCTCGTGGGCCGCGGGGGGCTACACCTTC. Protein product: CASSSWAAGGYTF.

CDR3 DNA: TGCGCCAGCAGCTTGGTGGTGACTCAAGGGTCGTATGGCTACACCTTC. This sequence encodes CASSLVVTQGSYGYTF. The V call is TRBV5-1, the J call TRBJ1-2; D not certain. V lost 0 bases to trimming and J lost 5 bases, with 17 bases between them. This CDR3 is built from 16 residues. Germline CDR1 is SGHRS and CDR2 is YFSETQ.

V and J are TRBV18 and TRBJ2-7; 8 bases fit TRBD1. CDR3 length: 13 residues. The V and J ends lost 4 bases and 3 bases, in that order; junction bases with no gene match: 2. The germline V gene encodes CDR1 KGHSH and CDR2 LQKENI. CDR3 nucleotides: TGTGCCAGCTCACTAGGACAGGGCTACGAGCAGTACTTC. It is translated as CASSLGQGYEQYF.

The chain employs TRBV2 and TRBJ2-1, with TRBD2 matching over 9 bases. Germline CDR1 is SNHLY and CDR2 is FYNNEI. The CDR3 length is 18 residues. Trimming took 7 bases from V and 7 from J; bases not matched to a gene: 20. The CDR3 DNA follows: TGTGCCAGCACTAGAAGGGCTCTGATAGCGGGAGCCGCGAATGAGCAGTTCTTC. It translates to CASTRRALIAGAANEQFF. The variable domain in full, with the rest retrieved from reference TRBV2 and TRBJ2-1, is EPEVTQTPSHQVTQMGQEVILRCVPISNHLYFYWYRQILGQKVEFLVSFYNNEISEKSEIFDDQFSVERPDGSNFTLKIRSTKLEDSAMYFCASTRRALIAGAANEQFFGPGTRLTVL.

This chain links TRBV6-5 with TRBJ2-7, with 7 nucleotides matching TRBD1. The V segment lost 0 bases and the J segment 6 bases; nucleotides outside the gene matches: 5. Per the germline V gene, CDR1 is MNHEY and CDR2 is SVGAGI. The CDR3 is made up of 14 amino acids. In DNA, the CDR3 is TGTGCCAGCAGTTACTCTTGGACAGGTGGCGAGCAGTACTTC. This sequence encodes CASSYSWTGGEQYF.